Below, 17 T cell receptor beta chains from the same sample are listed, as sequenced in a study of CD8 T cells in ankylosing spondylitis. TCRdb redid the calling of the 5' RACE reads with MiXCR, one entry per CDR3 protein. The sample lists 250,000 to 350,000 distinct CDR3 sequences, roughly 20% seen once, with 7.5% to 9% in the top ten. The sample consisted of blood, either unsorted or a sorted T cell fraction (not recorded which). Receptors originate from a male donor with ankylosing spondylitis or in good health (not recorded which).

The rearrangement joins TRBV7-8 to TRBJ2-7; 8 bases are a match to TRBD2. The CDR3 runs to 14 residues. V gave up 3 bases and J gave up 2 bases; unmatched junction bases: 3. Looked up from germline, CDR1 is SGHVS and CDR2 is FQNEAQ. The CDR3 reads CASSFLAGAYEQYV. In DNA, the CDR3 is TGTGCCAGCAGCTTCCTAGCGGGTGCCTACGAGCAGTACGTC.

This chain links TRBV19 with TRBJ1-5; 8 nucleotides match TRBD1. V dropped 1 base and J dropped 4; count of bases not matched to a gene: 3. The germline gives CDR1 LNHDA, CDR2 SQIVND (reference sequence). The CDR3 contains 15 residues. CDR3 loop: CASSIVQGANQPQHF. The CDR3 DNA sequence: TGTGCCAGTAGTATAGTCCAGGGGGCAAATCAGCCCCAGCATTTT.

This sequence joins TRBV20-1 and TRBJ2-3; 7 bases align to TRBD1. Germline V gene sequence: CDR1 DFQATT, CDR2 SNEGSKA (reference sequence). There are 15 residues in the CDR3. With V trimmed by 4 bases and J by 4 bases, 11 bases remained unmatched. CDR3 DNA: TGCAGTGCTATCAGCTTAGGGACAGCAGCAGATACGCAGTATTTT. Translation gives CSAISLGTAADTQYF.

The rearrangement joins TRBV4-1 to TRBJ2-1, with 8 positions matching TRBD1. The CDR3 sequence is 13 residues long. Germline V gives CDR1 MGHRA, CDR2 YSYEKL. The junction had 3 bases not matched to a gene; V was cut back by 3 bases and J by 8 bases. CDR3: CASSQGDRHEQFF. DNA for the CDR3: TGCGCCAGCAGCCAGGGGGACAGGCATGAGCAGTTCTTC.

CDR3 DNA sequence: TGCGCCAGCAGCTTGGGGAACAGGGATCAGAACACTGAAGCTTTCTTT. Amino acid sequence: CASSLGNRDQNTEAFF. This chain links TRBV5-1 with TRBJ1-1; tentatively, D is TRBD1 (6 bases). Germline assignment: CDR1 SGHRS and CDR2 YFSETQ. V lost 0 bases to trimming and J lost 1 base, with 13 bases between them. CDR3 length: 16 residues.

The chain recombines TRBV30 with TRBJ2-5; D possibly corresponds to TRBD2 (6 bases). Trimming pared 2 bases from V and 4 bases from J, leaving 8 bases between. In germline, CDR1 is GTSNPN, CDR2 SVGIG (reference sequence). The length of the CDR3 is 12 residues. The CDR3 coding sequence is TGTGCCTGGAGTTTCGGGGGAGAGACCCAGTACTTC. It is translated as CAWSFGGETQYF.

The chain has TRBV30 and TRBJ1-1, with a weak D call TRBD1 (5 bases). With 0 bases removed from V and 10 bases from J, the gap between germline ends came to 15 bases. The CDR3 runs 13 residues. Germline V CDR1 and CDR2: GTSNPN, SVGIG (reference sequence). Here the CDR3 reads CAWSVDWGGSAFF. The CDR3 DNA is TGTGCCTGGAGTGTTGACTGGGGCGGCTCAGCTTTCTTT.

CDR3 DNA sequence: TGTGCCAGCAGCTTAGCCCTATCCGGGACACGGAATGAAAAACTGTTTTTT. Translated: CASSLALSGTRNEKLFF. The J gene is TRBJ1-4, the V gene TRBV7-2; weak D call: TRBD1 (6 bases). Per the germline V gene, CDR1 is SGHTA and CDR2 is FQGNSA. The V and J ends lost 0 bases and 5 bases respectively, with 16 bases between them. This CDR3 spans 17 amino acids.

This clonotype has at least ten counts. J is TRBJ2-5 and V is TRBV5-1, with D uncertain. The CDR3 is 15 amino acids. Per the germline V gene, CDR1 is SGHRS and CDR2 is YFSETQ. Trimming took off 4 bases at V and 1 base at J, with 14 bases between the two ends. This chain's CDR3 is CASSPQVTFQETQYF. In nucleotides, the CDR3 is TGCGCCAGCAGCCCGCAGGTGACGTTCCAAGAGACCCAGTACTTC. The full variable domain, completed using reference TRBV5-1 and TRBJ2-5, is KAGVTQTPRYLIKTRGQQVTLSCSPISGHRSVSWYQQTPGQGLQFLFEYFSETQRNKGNFPGRFSGRQFSNSRSEMNVSTLELGDSALYLCASSPQVTFQETQYFGPGTRLLVL.

The rearrangement uses TRBV3-1 and TRBJ2-7; 8 nucleotides agree with TRBD1. This CDR3 is 12 amino acids long. The trim removed 1 base at V and 13 bases at J, leaving 6 bases unmatched. The V gene's germline CDR1 is LGHDT and CDR2 YNNKEL (reference sequence). Here the CDR3 reads CASSQVGQATYV. Here the CDR3 DNA reads TGTGCCAGCAGCCAAGTGGGACAGGCCACCTACGTC.

The chain employs TRBV7-9 and TRBJ2-7; weak D call: TRBD1 (5 bases). CDR1 is SEHNR and CDR2 is FQNEAQ in the germline V gene (reference sequence). The CDR3 contains 13 residues. V lost 1 base, J lost 4 bases, and 8 bases lay in between. This CDR3 reads CASSLETAYEQYV. The CDR3 DNA reads as TGTGCCAGCAGCTTAGAGACAGCGTACGAGCAGTACGTC.

This clonotype occurred a few times. The chain carries TRBV5-1 and TRBJ2-1, with a tentative D call TRBD2 (5 bases). Between the trimmed V and J ends, which lost 0 bases and 5 bases, there was a span of 12 bases. The germline gives CDR1 SGHRS, CDR2 YFSETQ. This CDR3 has 15 residues. CDR3: CASSLASGDHNEQFF. DNA for the CDR3: TGCGCCAGCAGCTTGGCCAGCGGAGACCACAATGAGCAGTTCTTC. The complete variable domain, with remaining parts taken from reference TRBV5-1 and TRBJ2-1, reads KAGVTQTPRYLIKTRGQQVTLSCSPISGHRSVSWYQQTPGQGLQFLFEYFSETQRNKGNFPGRFSGRQFSNSRSEMNVSTLELGDSALYLCASSLASGDHNEQFFGPGTRLTVL.

This clonotype showed up just a few times. The V and J genes are TRBV25-1 and TRBJ1-3; D possibly corresponds to TRBD1 (6 bases). Deletions cut 4 bases from V and 7 bases from J, with 14 bases between. Germline CDR1 and CDR2: MGHDK and SYGVNS. This CDR3 has 14 residues. The CDR3 DNA sequence: TGTGCCAGCAGTGGAGGACAGTGGAGGAACACCATATATTTT. Protein sequence: CASSGGQWRNTIYF.

This clonotype has more than one count but fewer than ten. V and J are TRBV6-1 and TRBJ1-5; tentatively, D is TRBD1 (5 bases). With 0 bases removed from V and 3 bases from J, the gap between germline ends came to 9 bases. The V gene's germline CDR1 is MNHNS and CDR2 SASEGT. CDR3 length: 15 amino acids. The CDR3 DNA reads TGTGCCAGCAGTGAAGCGGGGGGGGACAATCAGCCCCAGCATTTT. This codes for CASSEAGGDNQPQHF.

This clonotype was seen a handful of times. The CDR3 here is CASSGDWEPWYGYTF. CDR3 nucleotide sequence: TGTGCCAGCAGTGGGGACTGGGAGCCTTGGTATGGCTACACCTTC. V gene TRBV28 combines with J gene TRBJ1-2, with D possibly matching TRBD1 (5 bases). The CDR3 loop spans 15 amino acids. The V end lost 5 bases, the J end lost 5 bases, and 18 bases lay between the germline ends. The germline V gene encodes CDR1 MDHEN and CDR2 SYDVKM.

V usage is TRBV27 and J usage is TRBJ1-5; the D is unclear. The CDR3 covers 16 residues. The germline V and J ends were trimmed by 3 bases and 2 bases, with 14 bases remaining between them. CDR1 MNHEY and CDR2 SMNVEV come from the germline V gene (reference sequence). The CDR3 DNA follows: TGTGCCAGCAGTTTCTCGGGTGGGTTTCGCAATCAGCCCCAGCATTTT. Its protein is CASSFSGGFRNQPQHF.

The chain links TRBV24-1 to TRBJ2-5; maybe TRBD1 (5 bases). Germline lookup yields CDR1 KGHDR and CDR2 SFDVKD. V shed 0 bases and J shed 5 bases, with 9 bases lying between them. The CDR3 is 14 amino acids. The CDR3 loop reads CATSDLQGRETQYF. CDR3 bases: TGTGCCACCAGTGATTTGCAGGGTCGGGAGACCCAGTACTTC.